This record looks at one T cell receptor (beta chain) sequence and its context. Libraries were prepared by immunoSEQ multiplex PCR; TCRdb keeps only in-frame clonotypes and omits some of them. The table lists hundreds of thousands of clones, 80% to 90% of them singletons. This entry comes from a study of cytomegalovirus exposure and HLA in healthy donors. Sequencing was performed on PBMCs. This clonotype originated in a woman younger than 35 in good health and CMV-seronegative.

The CDR3 reads CASSPGGTPRKGYTF. The CDR3 DNA reads TGTGCCAGCAGCCCGGGGGGGACCCCGCGAAAAGGCTACACCTTC. This chain connects TRBV5-4 to TRBJ1-2; D perhaps matches TRBD1 (5 bases). This CDR3 contains 15 residues. The germline V gene has CDR1 SGHNT and CDR2 YYREEE (reference sequence). Trimming stripped 4 bases from V and 8 bases from J, with 21 bases between.